The rows below give T cell receptor beta chains drawn from one sample of a study of early T cells in non-severe SARS-CoV-2 infection. MiXCR, run by TCRdb on the 5' RACE reads, gives a single entry per CDR3 protein. The sample consists of about 98,000 distinct CDR3 sequences, about 15% of them appearing once. The sequenced sample consisted of whole blood. The receptors stem from an adult who was a healthcare worker with PCR-confirmed SARS-CoV-2 infection or an uninfected control (not recorded which). CDR3s include the opening cysteine and the closing phenylalanine or tryptophan. A D gene is named only where the DNA matches it firmly. Clone size is not always given. Where it is, it says once, few, many or a class for expanded clones.

TRBJ1-1	15	.	TRBV7-9	many	CASSSLGGENVGAFF	TGTGCCAGCAGCTCCCTAGGAGGGGAGAATGTAGGAGCTTTCTTT
TRBJ2-2	15	.	TRBV7-9	few	CASSPPGVYTGELFF	TGTGCCAGCAGCCCCCCGGGGGTTTACACCGGGGAGCTGTTTTTT
TRBJ2-3	14	TRBD1	TRBV5-1	many	CASSLVQGADTQYF	TGCGCCAGCAGCTTGGTACAGGGGGCAGATACGCAGTATTTT
TRBJ1-2	13	.	TRBV7-6	.	CASRQDSNYGYTF	TGTGCCAGCAGGCAAGACAGTAACTATGGCTACACCTTC
TRBJ2-1	17	.	TRBV3-1	many	CASSQGSAVNSYNEQFF	TGTGCCAGCAGCCAAGGTAGCGCGGTTAACTCCTACAATGAGCAGTTCTTC
TRBJ2-5	13	TRBD2	TRBV28	many	CASSLGLAGTQYF	TGTGCCAGCAGTTTGGGACTAGCGGGGACCCAGTACTTC
TRBJ1-3	15	.	TRBV5-4	few	CASSLTATSGNTIYF	TGTGCCAGCAGCTTGACCGCCACCTCTGGAAACACCATATATTTT
TRBJ1-3	15	.	TRBV15	many	CATSRDSSYGNTIYF	TGTGCCACCAGCAGGGACAGTTCATATGGAAACACCATATATTTT
TRBJ1-6	15	.	TRBV28	many	CASNAPGRGYSPLHF	TGTGCCAGCAATGCACCGGGACGGGGCTATTCACCCCTCCACTTT
TRBJ2-7	13	.	TRBV5-1	few	CASSLRQAYEQYF	TGCGCCAGCAGCTTACGGCAGGCTTACGAGCAGTACTTC
TRBJ1-2	15	TRBD1	TRBV2	.	CASSDPDRVFYGYTF	TGTGCCAGCAGTGACCCGGACAGGGTATTCTATGGCTACACCTTC
TRBJ2-1	13	.	TRBV5-1	once	CASSKAENNEQFF	TGCGCCAGCAGCAAAGCGGAAAACAATGAGCAGTTCTTC
TRBJ2-2	16	TRBD2	TRBV19	few	CASSPSGRAYTGELFF	TGTGCCAGTAGTCCATCCGGGAGGGCCTATACCGGGGAGCTGTTTTTT
TRBJ2-4	18	TRBD2	TRBV27	.	CASSPGTSRRIAKNIQYF	TGTGCCAGCAGCCCAGGGACTAGTCGGCGTATAGCCAAAAACATTCAGTACTTC
TRBJ2-7	15	.	TRBV11-2	.	CASSLAPGAVGEQYF	TGTGCCAGCAGCTTAGCTCCAGGGGCAGTCGGCGAGCAGTACTTC
TRBJ2-7	14	.	TRBV6-5	.	CASSYQGTTYEQYF	TGTGCCAGCAGTTACCAAGGGACCACCTACGAGCAGTACTTC
TRBJ2-7	16	.	TRBV5-4	.	CASSLKGRRSSYEQYF	TGTGCCAGCAGCTTGAAGGGTCGGAGGAGCTCCTACGAGCAGTACTTC
TRBJ2-3	15	.	TRBV2	.	CASSDNRGKTDTQYF	TGTGCCAGCAGTGATAATCGGGGGAAGACAGATACGCAGTATTTT
TRBJ1-1	11	.	TRBV29-1	.	CSVGQGTEAFF	TGCAGCGTTGGGCAGGGCACTGAAGCTTTCTTT
TRBJ2-3	16	.	TRBV29-1	.	CSARGTSDSAADTQYF	TGCAGCGCCCGAGGGACATCCGATTCAGCCGCAGATACGCAGTATTTT
TRBJ2-7	15	.	TRBV19	.	CASSIDSEMNYEQYF	TGTGCCAGTAGTATAGACAGCGAGATGAACTACGAGCAGTACTTC
TRBJ2-7	17	TRBD2	TRBV4-1	.	CASSQKLTSGPPYEQYF	TGCGCCAGCAGCCAAAAACTTACTAGCGGACCCCCCTACGAGCAGTACTTC
TRBJ1-1	15	.	TRBV7-8	many	CASSLGGGWGTEAFF	TGTGCCAGCAGCTTAGGGGGGGGCTGGGGCACTGAAGCTTTCTTT
TRBJ2-7	14	.	TRBV7-9	.	CASSPVGTPYEQYF	TGTGCCAGCAGTCCCGTCGGGACACCCTACGAGCAGTACTTC